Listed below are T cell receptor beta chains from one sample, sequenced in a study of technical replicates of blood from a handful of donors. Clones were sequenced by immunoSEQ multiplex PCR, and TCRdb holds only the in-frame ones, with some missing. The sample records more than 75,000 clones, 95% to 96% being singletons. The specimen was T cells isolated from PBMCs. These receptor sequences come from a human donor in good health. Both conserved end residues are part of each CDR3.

CASSIPGSANTEAFF | TRBJ1-1 | TRBV19
CASSETGLYTEAFF | TRBJ1-1 | TRBV10-1
CASSTGLAGVRNEQFF | TRBJ2-1 | TRBV18
CASSPFLAGDRYEQFF | TRBJ2-1 | TRBV18
CASSRDITGVDEQFF | TRBJ2-1 | TRBV10-1
CARNRRDRGRGEAFF | TRBJ1-1 | TRBV7-8
CAWSVTRRGRANVLTF | TRBJ2-6 | TRBV30
CASSLVVLVNEQFF | TRBJ2-1 | TRBV28
CASKEQADTEAFF | TRBJ1-1 | TRBV15
CASTLGGYDYEQYF | TRBJ2-7 | TRBV28
CACPRTSGIYEQFF | TRBJ2-1 | TRBV30
CASSEDLQGHQPQHF | TRBJ1-5 | TRBV2
CASSSRQGPAEAFF | TRBJ1-1 | TRBV11-3
CASSSRGGAFF | TRBJ1-1 | TRBV4-1
CASSSLPTGIDYGYTF | TRBJ1-2 | TRBV27
CASRGLGGYTF | TRBJ1-2 | TRBV28
CAWSFPRRSSYNEQFF | TRBJ2-1 | TRBV30